The clone carrying this T cell receptor (beta chain) was seen repeatedly, ten times or more. What it binds is unknown. These data come from a study of early T cells in non-severe SARS-CoV-2 infection. For the study at large: The study sequenced bulk RNA from unsorted whole blood, with chains unpaired.

Germline CDR1 is SGHTA and CDR2 is FQGNSA. This CDR3 comprises 12 residues. The V end lost 2 bases, the J end lost 8 bases, and 6 bases lay between the germline ends. TCRdb re-called the 5' RACE reads through MiXCR, storing one row per CDR3 protein. In the table there are under 85,000 distinct CDR3 sequences, approximately 10% of which are singletons. Study-wide results and limits: VDJdb-based matching was biased toward anti-spike CD8 responses and missed private and CD4 specificities.

The source is an adult who was a healthcare worker with PCR-confirmed SARS-CoV-2 infection or an uninfected control (not recorded which). The specimen comprised whole blood, sampled at baseline. The chain uses TRBV7-2 and TRBJ2-2; D is undetermined. DNA of the CDR3: TGTGCCAGCAGCTTACTGGTTGGGGAGCTGTTTTTT. The encoded protein is CASSLLVGELFF.